Listed here is a single TCR beta chain. Its cognate antigen is unknown. Per donor, at least one pre-ART and at least two post-ART PBMC samples were obtained. This record comes from a study of long-term antiretroviral therapy in people with HIV. Study information: The earliest samples came about a decade before the 2015 immediate-ART recommendation. The study, taken as a whole, reports: Post-treatment diversity went higher with ART but stayed below transplant donor controls. The clones with expansion before ART were dominant in the repertoire at all time points.

With survey level as its setting, the immunoSEQ assay was v3.0. TCRdb keeps only in-frame clones here, not all; method: immunoSEQ multiplex PCR. Of about 33,000 clones listed, approximately 96% were seen once; the top ten hold 2.4%. V was pared by 9 bases and J by 4 bases, with 15 bases between. This CDR3 is built from 13 residues. The specimen comprised unsorted PBMCs, sampled around 6.6 years after starting antiretroviral therapy. The receptor was isolated from a man younger than 40 with HIV. The rearrangement joins TRBV23-1 to TRBJ1-2; D may be TRBD1 (6 bases). TRBV23-1 is treated as an ORF (open reading frame) with a function not yet certain. The CDR3 DNA is TGCGCCAGACGGAGACAGGTTAGCTATGGCTACACCTTC. Amino acid sequence: CARRRQVSYGYTF.